The 31 T cell receptor beta chains below were found in one sample sequenced in a study of cytomegalovirus exposure and HLA in healthy donors. PCR employed 60 Vbeta and 13 Jbeta primers. Libraries were prepared by immunoSEQ multiplex PCR; TCRdb keeps only in-frame clonotypes and omits some of them. The sample yields about 95,000 clones, just under 70% seen once. The sequenced material came from PBMCs. The receptors come from a woman aged 45-60 years in good health and CMV-seropositive.

The chain links TRBV6-5 to TRBJ1-3; no firm D call. Germline assignment: CDR1 MNHEY and CDR2 SVGAGI. V dropped 4 bases and J dropped 6 bases, with 16 bases sitting between them. The CDR3 is made up of 15 amino acids. The CDR3 DNA reads TGTGCCAGCAGTTCCCCGTTCGACGGGAAAAACACCATATATTTT. Amino acids: CASSSPFDGKNTIYF.

The J gene is TRBJ2-7, the V gene TRBV6-5, with D possibly matching TRBD1 (5 bases). Germline V gene sequence: CDR1 MNHEY, CDR2 SVGAGI. This CDR3 contains 13 residues. Trimming shortened V by 5 bases and J by 6 bases, and 14 bases separated the two germline ends. This chain's CDR3 is CASSNTGTGEQYF. For the CDR3, the DNA is TGTGCCAGCAGTAACACAGGTACCGGCGAGCAGTACTTC.

The genes are TRBV28 and TRBJ2-5; the match to TRBD2 covers 8 bases. The CDR3 has 15 residues. V was pared by 2 bases and J by 4 bases, with 6 bases of the junction left unmatched. Germline values: CDR1 MDHEN, CDR2 SYDVKM. DNA of the CDR3: TGTGCCAGCAGTTTAGAAGCGGGAGAAGGAGAGACCCAGTACTTC. It specifies CASSLEAGEGETQYF.

The chain carries TRBV2 and TRBJ2-7, with 9 bases fitting TRBD1. CDR3 size: 15 residues. The J segment lost 2 bases and the V segment lost 7 bases, leaving 9 bases of the junction unmatched. Germline loops: CDR1 SNHLY, CDR2 FYNNEI. The DNA for the CDR3 is TGTGCCAGCATTGGGACAGGGCCCCGAACCTACGAGCAGTACTTC. Protein sequence: CASIGTGPRTYEQYF.

The V and J genes are TRBV30 and TRBJ2-1, with 8 bases fitting TRBD2. The junction had 4 bases not matched to a gene; V was cut back by 3 bases and J by 9 bases. This CDR3 is 12 amino acids long. CDR1 and CDR2 from the germline V gene are GTSNPN and SVGIG (reference sequence). CDR3 loop: CAWSGRAREQFF. CDR3 bases: TGTGCCTGGAGCGGGAGGGCCCGTGAGCAGTTCTTC. Together with reference TRBV30 and TRBJ2-1, the CDR3 gives the full variable domain: SQTIHQWPATLVQPVGSPLSLECTVEGTSNPNLYWYRQAAGRGLQLLFYSVGIGQISSEVPQNLSASRPQDRQFILSSKKLLLSDSGFYLCAWSGRAREQFFGPGTRLTVL.

The rearrangement links TRBV6-4 to TRBJ2-2; D gene uncertain. CDR1 MRHNA and CDR2 SNTAGT come from the germline V gene. V was pared by 4 bases and J by 0 bases, with 3 bases between. The CDR3 has 13 amino acids. The CDR3 sequence is CASSASNTGELFF. The CDR3 bases are TGTGCCAGCAGTGCGTCGAACACCGGGGAGCTGTTTTTT.

This clone was counted a few times. The V and J genes are TRBV28 and TRBJ1-2, with D possibly matching TRBD1 (6 bases). The CDR3 runs 14 residues. Germline lookup yields CDR1 MDHEN and CDR2 SYDVKM. V was shortened by 8 bases and J by 0 bases, with 13 bases between the two germline ends. CDR3 nucleotide sequence: TGTGCCAGCCGCAGGACAGCGTCTAACTATGGCTACACCTTC. Protein: CASRRTASNYGYTF.

In its sample, this clone was seen a few times. V gene TRBV28 combines with J gene TRBJ2-3; TRBD1 agrees at 7 bases. The ends lost 5 bases at V and 0 bases at J; junction bases unmatched: 11. Germline V gene sequence: CDR1 MDHEN, CDR2 SYDVKM. The CDR3 loop spans 17 amino acids. The CDR3 region is CASSPVRGQRSTDTQYF. DNA for the CDR3: TGTGCCAGCAGTCCCGTGAGGGGGCAGAGAAGCACAGATACGCAGTATTTT.

The chain employs TRBV18 and TRBJ2-7; no definite D call. CDR1 and CDR2 from the germline V gene are KGHSH and LQKENI. CDR3 length equals 12 residues. V was cut by 6 bases and J by 3 bases, with 9 bases left in between. CDR3 in amino acids: CASSAGIYEQYF. The CDR3, as DNA: TGTGCCAGCTCCGCAGGTATCTACGAGCAGTACTTC. The entire variable domain, with the rest obtained from reference TRBV18 and TRBJ2-7, is as follows: NAGVMQNPRHLVRRRGQEARLRCSPMKGHSHVYWYRQLPEEGLKFMVYLQKENIIDESGMPKERFSAEFPKEGPSILRIQQVVRGDSAAYFCASSAGIYEQYFGPGTRLTVT.

Regarding this clone: Other DNA sequences of this sample code for an identical CDR3. This rearrangement joins TRBV27 to TRBJ2-2; D is undetermined. Trimming took off 3 bases at V and 6 bases at J, with 8 bases between the two ends. CDR1 is MNHEY and CDR2 is SMNVEV in the germline V gene (reference sequence). The CDR3 is 13 amino acids. CDR3 coding DNA: TGTGCCAGCAGTTTGTCGTTCGCCGGGGAGCTGTTTTTT. As protein: CASSLSFAGELFF.

The chain combines TRBV5-4 with TRBJ2-5; no clear D gene. Per the germline V gene, CDR1 is SGHNT and CDR2 is YYREEE (reference sequence). V gave up 0 bases and J gave up 3 bases, with 12 bases separating them. The CDR3 loop spans 15 amino acids. The CDR3 DNA is TGTGCCAGCAGCTTGGCCCGTAAAGACAAAGAGACCCAGTACTTC. Translation: CASSLARKDKETQYF.

This clone showed up just a few times. The chain links TRBV19 to TRBJ2-2; D is unresolved. Per germline, CDR1 LNHDA and CDR2 SQIVND (reference sequence). V was clipped by 6 bases and J by 1 base, with 9 bases between them. The CDR3 has 14 residues. CDR3 in DNA: TGTGCCAGTAGGGCTTCGGGGAACACCGGGGAGCTGTTTTTT. It codes for CASRASGNTGELFF.

The CDR3 reads CASSVVGATNTGELFF. The CDR3 bases are TGTGCCAGCAGCGTAGTTGGGGCGACGAACACCGGGGAGCTGTTTTTT. This chain connects TRBV9 to TRBJ2-2, with D possibly being TRBD1 (5 bases). The germline gives CDR1 SGDLS, CDR2 YYNGEE. V lost 0 bases and J 0 bases, leaving 9 bases between the germline ends. The CDR3 covers 16 residues.

The V and J genes are TRBV27 and TRBJ2-5; 7 nucleotides align to TRBD1. In germline, CDR1 is MNHEY, CDR2 SMNVEV (reference sequence). The CDR3 spans 17 residues. Trimming took 2 bases from V and 2 from J; bases not matched to a gene: 11. The CDR3 nucleotides are TGTGCCAGCAGTTTAACTACTGGGACAGCGTTTCAAGAGACCCAGTACTTC. Amino acid sequence: CASSLTTGTAFQETQYF.

The gene calls are TRBV4-3 and TRBJ1-5; 8 positions match TRBD1. The J segment lost 7 bases and the V segment lost 1 base, leaving 6 bases of the junction unmatched. Germline loops: CDR1 LGHNA, CDR2 YSLEER. The CDR3 spans 15 residues. The CDR3: CASSQATGGMQPQHF. CDR3 sequence (DNA): TGCGCCAGCAGCCAAGCCACAGGGGGTATGCAGCCCCAGCATTTT.

The chain couples TRBV5-1 to TRBJ1-1; 8 nucleotides line up with TRBD1. J gave up 5 bases and V 4 bases, and 13 bases lay outside the gene matches. Per the germline V gene, CDR1 is SGHRS and CDR2 is YFSETQ. CDR3 length: 16 amino acids. CDR3 amino acids: CASSPWTGQGSTEAFF. For the CDR3, the DNA is TGCGCCAGCAGCCCATGGACCGGACAGGGTTCGACTGAAGCTTTCTTT.

The DNA for the CDR3 is TGTGCCAGCAGTTTGTCCATTTATGGCTACACCTTC. It translates to CASSLSIYGYTF. The chain has TRBV28 and TRBJ1-2, with D hard to call. V was pared by 3 bases and J by 5 bases, with 7 bases between. The CDR3 is made up of 12 amino acids. Germline V gene sequence: CDR1 MDHEN, CDR2 SYDVKM.

This clone was found a few times. The chain has TRBV5-8 and TRBJ2-3; TRBD1 matches at 7 bases. Germline lookup yields CDR1 SGHTS and CDR2 YDEGEE. The CDR3 runs 15 residues. J gave up 4 bases and V 4 bases, and 9 bases lay outside the gene matches. The CDR3 sequence: CASSLGQAPPDTQYF. The CDR3 DNA reads TGTGCCAGCAGCCTCGGACAGGCACCCCCAGATACGCAGTATTTT.

The gene calls are TRBV14 and TRBJ2-5; 7 nucleotides line up with TRBD2. This CDR3 has 16 residues. V was clipped by 4 bases and J by 0 bases; unmatched bases: 8. Germline loops: CDR1 SGHDN, CDR2 FVKESK. CDR3 region: CASSRGLAVYQETQYF. CDR3 DNA sequence: TGTGCCAGCAGCCGTGGCCTAGCGGTTTACCAAGAGACCCAGTACTTC.

V gene TRBV27 combines with J gene TRBJ2-5; 8 nucleotides agree with TRBD1. Germline V gene sequence: CDR1 MNHEY, CDR2 SMNVEV (reference sequence). CDR3 size: 14 residues. The trim removed 6 bases at V and 2 bases at J, leaving 5 bases unmatched. The chain's CDR3 is CASSSDRVQETQYF. In DNA, the CDR3 is TGTGCCAGCAGCTCGGACAGGGTTCAAGAGACCCAGTACTTC.

The chain joins TRBV28 to TRBJ2-1; D is perhaps TRBD2 (5 bases). CDR1 is MDHEN and CDR2 is SYDVKM in the germline V gene. The CDR3 is 17 amino acids. V was pared by 3 bases and J by 2 bases, with 17 bases between. CDR3 region: CASSFGGAAAAYNEQFF. The DNA for the CDR3 is TGTGCCAGCAGTTTCGGCGGTGCGGCAGCGGCCTACAATGAGCAGTTCTTC.

The J gene is TRBJ2-4, the V gene TRBV18, with 7 bases aligning to TRBD2. Germline lookup yields CDR1 KGHSH and CDR2 LQKENI. With 5 bases clipped from V and 8 bases from J, the junction kept 9 bases outside the gene matches. This CDR3 has 14 amino acids. The chain's CDR3 is CASSVSGGSHIQYF. CDR3 in DNA: TGTGCCAGCTCAGTATCGGGCGGGAGCCACATTCAGTACTTC.

This chain links TRBV19 with TRBJ1-2; D gene ambiguous. Trimming removed 3 bases from V and 6 bases from J, with 17 bases in between. Per the germline V gene, CDR1 is LNHDA and CDR2 is SQIVND (reference sequence). This CDR3 spans 15 amino acids. The CDR3 sequence is CASSIDLSGINGYTF. The CDR3 DNA is TGTGCCAGTAGTATTGATTTGTCGGGGATCAATGGCTACACCTTC.

This rearrangement joins TRBV7-9 to TRBJ1-2; TRBD1 agrees at 7 bases. The germline V gene has CDR1 SEHNR and CDR2 FQNEAQ (reference sequence). The V and J ends lost 2 bases and 3 bases, in that order; junction bases with no gene match: 12. The CDR3 totals 17 residues. This CDR3 reads CASSLPLTSRGDYGYTF. The CDR3, as DNA: TGTGCCAGCAGCTTACCGCTGACGTCCAGGGGGGACTATGGCTACACCTTC.

This clone was seen only once. This chain uses TRBV7-8 with TRBJ1-1, with a tentative D call TRBD1 (6 bases). The length of the CDR3 is 15 residues. Per germline, CDR1 SGHVS and CDR2 FQNEAQ. Trimming took off 5 bases at V and 0 bases at J, with 13 bases between the two ends. CDR3 sequence reads: CASSPPGALNTEAFF. CDR3 sequence (DNA): TGTGCCAGCAGCCCGCCAGGGGCCTTGAACACTGAAGCTTTCTTT.

The rearrangement joins TRBV14 to TRBJ2-7, with 10 bases lining up with TRBD1. The CDR3 spans 18 residues. With 4 bases clipped from V and 3 bases from J, the junction kept 15 bases outside the gene matches. Germline V lookup: CDR1 SGHDN, CDR2 FVKESK. The CDR3 nucleotides read TGTGCCAGCAGCCGGTGGGACAGGGGCACTACGGGGAGCTACGAGCAGTACTTC. Translating it yields CASSRWDRGTTGSYEQYF.

In its sample, this clone was seen a few times. This sequence joins TRBV29-1 and TRBJ1-2; TRBD1 is a possible D gene (5 bases). The CDR3 is 13 residues long. Trimming took 4 bases from V and 5 from J, leaving 14 bases between them. Per germline, CDR1 SQVTM and CDR2 ANQGSEA. The CDR3 nucleotides read TGCAGCGTTGTGTCAGGGAATGAGTATGGCTACACCTTC. Protein sequence: CSVVSGNEYGYTF. Together with reference TRBV29-1 and TRBJ1-2, the CDR3 gives the full variable domain: SAVISQKPSRDICQRGTSLTIQCQVDSQVTMMFWYRQQPGQSLTLIATANQGSEATYESGFVIDKFPISRPNLTFSTLTVSNMSPEDSSIYLCSVVSGNEYGYTFGSGTRLTVV.

The V and J genes are TRBV28 and TRBJ2-5; 10 bases match TRBD2. The CDR3 spans 15 residues. The germline CDR1 and CDR2 sequences are MDHEN and SYDVKM. Trimming cost V 5 bases and J 3 bases; bases outside gene matches: 6. CDR3 bases: TGTGCCAGCAGTCAAAGCGGGAGGGTAGAAGAGACCCAGTACTTC. The encoded protein is CASSQSGRVEETQYF.

This chain connects TRBV11-3 to TRBJ2-7; D not resolved. Trimming removed 0 bases from V and 0 bases from J, with 3 bases in between. The CDR3 is 13 amino acids. CDR1 is SGHNT and CDR2 is YENEEA in the germline V gene. As DNA, the CDR3 is TGTGCCAGCAGCTTAGAGAGCTCCTACGAGCAGTACTTC. Amino acid sequence: CASSLESSYEQYF.

The gene calls are TRBV2 and TRBJ2-1; D not resolved. The ends were cut back, 4 bases at V and 5 bases at J, with 12 bases in the middle. The CDR3 covers 14 residues. Germline V CDR1 and CDR2: SNHLY, FYNNEI. CDR3 bases: TGTGCCAGCAGTGGGAGAAGTTTAAACAATGAGCAGTTCTTC. It is translated as CASSGRSLNNEQFF.

The chain couples TRBV5-4 to TRBJ2-1, with 8 bases that match TRBD2. This CDR3 spans 14 amino acids. The trim removed 4 bases at V and 4 bases at J, leaving 4 bases unmatched. Germline assignment: CDR1 SGHNT and CDR2 YYREEE (reference sequence). Written as DNA, the CDR3 is TGTGCCAGCAGCCCTGGGACTAGGTACAATGAGCAGTTCTTC. Protein: CASSPGTRYNEQFF.